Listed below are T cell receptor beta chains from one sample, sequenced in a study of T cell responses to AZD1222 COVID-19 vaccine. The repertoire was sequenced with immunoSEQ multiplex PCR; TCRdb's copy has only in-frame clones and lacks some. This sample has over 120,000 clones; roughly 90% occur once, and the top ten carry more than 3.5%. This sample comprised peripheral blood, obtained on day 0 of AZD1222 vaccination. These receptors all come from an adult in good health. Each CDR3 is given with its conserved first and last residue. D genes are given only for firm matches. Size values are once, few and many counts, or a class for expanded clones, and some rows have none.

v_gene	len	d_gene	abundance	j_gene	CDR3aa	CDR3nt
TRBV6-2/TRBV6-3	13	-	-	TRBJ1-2	CASSMAVGAGYTF	TGTGCCAGCAGCATGGCAGTGGGGGCTGGCTACACCTTC
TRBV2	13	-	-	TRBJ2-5	CASGSLGQETQYF	TGTGCCAGTGGAAGTTTGGGCCAAGAGACCCAGTACTTC
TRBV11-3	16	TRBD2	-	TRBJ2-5	CASSSTSGSGSGTQYF	TGTGCCAGCAGCTCCACTAGCGGGAGTGGCAGTGGGACCCAGTACTTC
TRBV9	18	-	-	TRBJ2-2	CASSAGALEGARTGELFF	TGTGCCAGCAGCGCAGGAGCCCTGGAGGGGGCGAGGACCGGGGAGCTGTTTTTT
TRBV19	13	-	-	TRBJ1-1	CASSIGMNTEAFF	TGTGCCAGTAGTATAGGCATGAACACTGAAGCTTTCTTT
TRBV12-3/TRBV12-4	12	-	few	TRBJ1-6	CASSFYGEALHF	TGTGCCAGCAGTTTCTACGGGGAAGCCCTCCACTTT
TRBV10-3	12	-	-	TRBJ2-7	CAINPGAGEQYF	TGTGCCATCAACCCGGGAGCGGGCGAGCAGTACTTC
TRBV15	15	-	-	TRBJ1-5	CATSGWRQVRGAQHF	TGTGCCACCAGCGGATGGAGACAGGTCCGAGGGGCCCAGCATTTT
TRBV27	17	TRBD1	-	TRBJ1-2	CASSYISRGQSNYGYTF	TGTGCCAGCAGCTATATTTCCAGGGGGCAGTCTAACTATGGCTACACCTTC
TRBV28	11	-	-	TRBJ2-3	CASTTTDTQYF	TGTGCCAGCACGACCACAGATACGCAGTATTTT
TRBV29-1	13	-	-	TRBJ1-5	CSVGLGGDQPQHF	TGCAGCGTTGGACTAGGGGGGGATCAGCCCCAGCATTTT
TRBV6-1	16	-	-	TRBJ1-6	CASSEAAGIGSSPLHF	TGTGCCAGCAGTGAAGCGGCAGGGATCGGTAGTTCACCCCTCCACTTT
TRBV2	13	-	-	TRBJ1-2	CASTKQANYGYTF	TGTGCCAGCACCAAACAGGCTAACTATGGCTACACCTTC
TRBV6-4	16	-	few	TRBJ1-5	CASSDSRVGEGQPQHF	TGTGCCAGCAGTGACTCTCGGGTTGGTGAGGGCCAGCCCCAGCATTTT
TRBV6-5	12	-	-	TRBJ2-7	CAAHGYSYEQYF	TGTGCCGCCCACGGCTACTCCTACGAGCAGTACTTC
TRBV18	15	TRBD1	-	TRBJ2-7	CASSPGTGSSYEQYF	TGTGCCAGCTCACCAGGGACAGGGTCTTCCTACGAGCAGTACTTC
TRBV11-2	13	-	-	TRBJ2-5	CASSSTEGETQYF	TGTGCCAGCAGCTCGACAGAGGGTGAGACCCAGTACTTC
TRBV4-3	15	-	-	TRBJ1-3	CASSQDRLKGNTIYF	TGCGCCAGCAGCCAAGATCGATTGAAGGGAAACACCATATATTTT
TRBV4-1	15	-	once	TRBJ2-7	CASSQDSSSSYEQYF	TGCGCCAGCAGCCAAGACTCATCTAGCAGCTACGAGCAGTACTTC
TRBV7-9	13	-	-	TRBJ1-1	CASSLGPGYRAFF	TGTGCCAGCAGCTTAGGTCCGGGGTACCGGGCTTTCTTT
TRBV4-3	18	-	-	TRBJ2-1	CASSQIPSTGVSYNEQFF	TGCGCCAGCAGCCAAATTCCCTCCACGGGGGTCTCCTACAATGAGCAGTTCTTC
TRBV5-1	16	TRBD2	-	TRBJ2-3	CASSSGLAGPTDTQYF	TGCGCCAGCAGCTCGGGACTAGCGGGGCCCACAGATACGCAGTATTTT
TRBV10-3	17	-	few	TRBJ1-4	CAISEGSTGLGIEKLFF	TGTGCCATCAGTGAAGGGTCAACAGGGCTCGGAATTGAAAAACTGTTTTTT
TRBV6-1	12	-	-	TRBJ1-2	CASSEAGYGYTF	TGTGCCAGCAGTGAAGCGGGCTATGGCTACACCTTC
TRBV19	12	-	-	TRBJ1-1	CASGVTIPEAFF	TGTGCCAGTGGGGTTACAATCCCTGAAGCTTTCTTT
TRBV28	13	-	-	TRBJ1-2	CASLRGTNYGYTF	TGTGCCAGCCTCAGAGGAACTAACTATGGCTACACCTTC
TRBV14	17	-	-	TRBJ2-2	CASSLQTTSRSTGELFF	TGTGCCAGCAGCCTCCAGACCACTAGTAGGAGCACCGGGGAGCTGTTTTTT
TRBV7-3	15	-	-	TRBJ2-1	CASSSGLEAYNEQFF	TGTGCCAGCAGCTCGGGCCTAGAGGCCTACAATGAGCAGTTCTTC
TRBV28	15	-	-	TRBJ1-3	CASSAFRVSGNTIYF	TGTGCCAGCAGCGCCTTCAGGGTTTCTGGAAACACCATATATTTT
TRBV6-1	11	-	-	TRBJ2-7	CASSDRTGQYF	TGTGCCAGCAGTGACCGGACGGGGCAGTACTTC
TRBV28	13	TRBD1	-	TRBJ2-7	CASSSGTGYEQYF	TGTGCCAGCAGTTCCGGGACAGGCTACGAGCAGTACTTC
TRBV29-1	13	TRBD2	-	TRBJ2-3	CSVVLAGADTQYF	TGCAGCGTTGTTCTAGCGGGAGCAGATACGCAGTATTTT
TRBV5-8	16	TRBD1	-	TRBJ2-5	CASSLDGTGGGKTQYF	TGTGCCAGCAGCTTGGACGGGACAGGGGGCGGGAAGACCCAGTACTTC
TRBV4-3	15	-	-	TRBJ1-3	CASSQGPNSGNTIYF	TGCGCCAGCAGCCAAGGGCCGAACTCTGGAAACACCATATATTTT
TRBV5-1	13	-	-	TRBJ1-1	CASSLQAGTEAFF	TGCGCCAGCAGCTTGCAAGCAGGGACTGAAGCTTTCTTT
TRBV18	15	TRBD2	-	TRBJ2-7	CASSPLDGRASEQYF	TGTGCCAGCTCACCACTTGACGGGAGGGCCAGCGAGCAGTACTTC
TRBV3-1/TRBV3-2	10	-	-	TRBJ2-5	CASRRETQYF	TGTGCCAGCAGGAGGGAGACCCAGTACTTC
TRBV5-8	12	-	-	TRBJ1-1	CASSRGGTEAFF	TGTGCCAGCAGCCGTGGGGGCACTGAAGCTTTCTTT
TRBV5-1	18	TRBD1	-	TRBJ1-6	CASSLEAGQGAGNSPLHF	TGCGCCAGCAGCTTGGAGGCCGGACAGGGGGCTGGTAATTCACCCCTCCACTTT
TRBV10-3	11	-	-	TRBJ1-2	CAITTTGGYTF	TGTGCCATCACGACCACAGGGGGCTACACCTTC
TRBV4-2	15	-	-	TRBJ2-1	CASSQGGTDYNEQFF	TGTGCCAGCAGCCAAGGGGGGACTGACTACAATGAGCAGTTCTTC
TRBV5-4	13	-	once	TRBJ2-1	CASSFPTSDEQFF	TGTGCCAGCAGCTTCCCAACTAGTGATGAGCAGTTCTTC
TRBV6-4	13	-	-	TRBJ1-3	CASSDSPGNTIYF	TGTGCCAGCAGTGACTCACCGGGAAACACCATATATTTT
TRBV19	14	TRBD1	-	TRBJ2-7	CASSSRTGPYEQYF	TGTGCCAGTAGTAGCAGGACAGGGCCCTACGAGCAGTACTTC
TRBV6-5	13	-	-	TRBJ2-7	CASIDSRTYEQYF	TGTGCCAGCATCGACTCCCGGACCTACGAGCAGTACTTC
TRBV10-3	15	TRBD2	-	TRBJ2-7	CAISESRLAGAEQYF	TGTGCCATCAGTGAGTCGCGGCTAGCGGGAGCCGAGCAGTACTTC
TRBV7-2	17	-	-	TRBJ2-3	CASTDDTGHPSTDTQYF	TGTGCCAGCACCGATGATACGGGACATCCTAGCACAGATACGCAGTATTTT
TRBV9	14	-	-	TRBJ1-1	CASSVLGMNTEAFF	TGTGCCAGCAGCGTACTCGGAATGAACACTGAAGCTTTCTTT
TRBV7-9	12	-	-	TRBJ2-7	CASSASSYEQYF	TGTGCCAGCAGCGCAAGCTCCTACGAGCAGTACTTC
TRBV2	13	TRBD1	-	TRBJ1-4	CATGGSTNEKLFF	TGTGCCACAGGGGGCTCGACTAATGAAAAACTGTTTTTT
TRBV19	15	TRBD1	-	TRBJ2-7	CASSGPGGPYYEQYF	TGTGCCAGTAGTGGTCCAGGGGGCCCCTACTACGAGCAGTACTTC
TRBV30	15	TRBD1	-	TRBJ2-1	CAWSVWTQGAYEQFF	TGTGCCTGGAGTGTATGGACGCAGGGGGCCTATGAGCAGTTCTTC
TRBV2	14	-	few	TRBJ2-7	CASILGEVTYEQYF	-
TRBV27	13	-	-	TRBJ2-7	CASSLGVPYEQYF	TGTGCCAGCAGTTTGGGCGTTCCCTACGAGCAGTACTTC
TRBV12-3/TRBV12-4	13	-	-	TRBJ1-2	CASSLQFNHGYTF	TGTGCCAGCAGTTTGCAGTTTAATCATGGCTACACCTTC